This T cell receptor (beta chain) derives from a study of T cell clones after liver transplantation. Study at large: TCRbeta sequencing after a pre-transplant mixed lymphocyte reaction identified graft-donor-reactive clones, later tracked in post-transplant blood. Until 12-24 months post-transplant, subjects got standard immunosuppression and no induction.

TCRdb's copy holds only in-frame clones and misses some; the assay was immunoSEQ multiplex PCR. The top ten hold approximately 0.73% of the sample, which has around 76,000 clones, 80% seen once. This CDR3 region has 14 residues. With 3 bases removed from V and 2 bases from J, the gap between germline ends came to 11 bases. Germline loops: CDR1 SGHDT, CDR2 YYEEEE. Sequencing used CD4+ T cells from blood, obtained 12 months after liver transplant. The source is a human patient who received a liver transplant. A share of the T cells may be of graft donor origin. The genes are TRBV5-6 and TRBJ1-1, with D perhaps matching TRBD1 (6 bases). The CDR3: CASSYGTPNTEAFF. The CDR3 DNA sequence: TGTGCCAGCAGCTATGGGACACCAAACACTGAAGCTTTCTTT.